This entry lists 18 T cell receptor beta chains sequenced from one sample in a study of CD8 T cells in ankylosing spondylitis. Antigens of these TCRs are unknown. TCRdb independently ran MiXCR on the 5' RACE reads; one entry per CDR3 protein. Counted here are around 890,000 distinct CDR3 sequences, 12% occurring once; the ten biggest clones make up under 0.6%. Overall study findings and caveats: Made up of roughly 8 highly homologous variants, a TCR beta motif appeared characteristic of ankylosing spondylitis blood.

Input material: blood, either unsorted or a sorted T cell fraction (not recorded which). All receptors derive from a male donor with ankylosing spondylitis.

Of note for this clonotype: An end of the junction does not agree with germline; a read error may underlie this. The CDR3 loop is CASSESPGPYNEQFF. As DNA, the CDR3 is TGCGCCAGCAGTGAGTCTCCCGGGCCCTACAATGAGCAGTTCTTC. The chain joins TRBV2 to TRBJ2-1; D is unclear. CDR3 size: 15 residues. CDR1 SNHLY and CDR2 FYNNEI come from the germline V gene.

The genes are TRBV20-1 and TRBJ1-5, with D perhaps matching TRBD1 (5 bases). The CDR3 has 15 amino acids. Trimming cost V 5 bases and J 0 bases, with 14 bases left between them. In germline, CDR1 is DFQATT, CDR2 SNEGSKA (reference sequence). CDR3: CSASDREHSNQPQHF. Here the CDR3 DNA reads TGCAGTGCTTCCGACAGAGAGCATAGCAATCAGCCCCAGCATTTT.

Sample share makes this clonotype medium-sized. The V gene is TRBV20-1, the J gene TRBJ2-2, with D unclear. The CDR3 length is 15 residues. V shed 0 bases and J shed 3 bases, with 11 bases lying between them. Germline V gene data show CDR1 as DFQATT and CDR2 as SNEGSKA (reference sequence). The CDR3 DNA reads TGCAGTGCTAGAGATCTAGGGTCTGACACCGGGGAGCTGTTTTTT. Translating it yields CSARDLGSDTGELFF.

Turning to this clonotype: Because it lacks the conserved phenylalanine or tryptophan at the end, this CDR3 is likely a read error. This chain uses TRBV20-1 with TRBJ2-5; D not certain. V lost 7 bases, J lost 5 bases, and 11 bases lay in between. Per germline, CDR1 DFQATT and CDR2 SNEGSKA (reference sequence). The CDR3 length is 11 residues. The CDR3: CSGRRQETQYI. DNA for the CDR3: TGCAGTGGGCGTAGGCAGGAGACCCAGTACATC.

This chain uses TRBV5-5 with TRBJ1-6, with 7 bases identical to TRBD1. Per the germline V gene, CDR1 is SGHKS and CDR2 is YYEKEE (reference sequence). Trimming removed 5 bases from V and 4 bases from J; junction bases left unmatched: 9. This CDR3 spans 16 amino acids. The DNA for the CDR3 is TGTGCCAGCAGTCCCACTCAGACAGGGTATAATTCACCCCTCCACTTT. As protein: CASSPTQTGYNSPLHF.

This clonotype came up many times. This chain links TRBV18 with TRBJ1-2, with 7 bases fitting TRBD1. V dropped 3 bases and J dropped 3; count of bases not matched to a gene: 13. Germline V gene lookup returns CDR1 KGHSH and CDR2 LQKENI. The CDR3 loop spans 17 amino acids. As DNA, the CDR3 is TGTGCCAGCTCACCCGGCGTAGGGGGCACTCGGTACTATGGCTACACCTTC. Translating gives CASSPGVGGTRYYGYTF.

This clonotype occurred a few times. The rearrangement links TRBV20-1 to TRBJ2-1; D unclear. Looked up from germline, CDR1 is DFQATT and CDR2 is SNEGSKA (reference sequence). CDR3 length: 14 amino acids. V was pared by 2 bases and J by 1 base, with 9 bases between. DNA of the CDR3: TGCAGTGCTAGATTACTCTCTTCCTACAATGAGCAGTTCTTC. Translating it yields CSARLLSSYNEQFF.

A few counts support this clonotype. The chain uses TRBV7-3 and TRBJ2-2; 7 nucleotides agree with TRBD2. Losses at the gene ends were 2 bases for V and 7 bases for J; bases not matched to a gene: 7. This CDR3 is 15 amino acids long. Germline CDR1 is SGHTA and CDR2 is FQGTGA. As DNA, the CDR3 is TGTGCCAGCAGCTTAGGGAGCGGGGAAGTCGGGGAGCTGTTTTTT. It is translated as CASSLGSGEVGELFF.

This clonotype came up a few times. The chain is built from TRBV2 and TRBJ1-6; TRBD1 matches 7 bases. The CDR3 length is 15 residues. Germline CDR1 SNHLY, CDR2 FYNNEI. The V and J ends lost 2 bases and 7 bases, in that order; junction bases with no gene match: 5. The CDR3 DNA is TGTGCCAGCAGTGAACTAGGGGGCGCGAATTCACCCCTCCACTTT. Its translation is CASSELGGANSPLHF.

The table lists this clonotype with many counts. The CDR3 nucleotides are TGCAGCGTGTCTCCGGGACAGGGTTTGCGAGAGACCCAGTACTTC. Translated: CSVSPGQGLRETQYF. This sequence joins TRBV29-1 and TRBJ2-5, with 9 bases fitting TRBD1. The length of the CDR3 is 15 residues. Germline lookup yields CDR1 SQVTM and CDR2 ANQGSEA. Trimming took 6 bases from V and 4 from J; bases not matched to a gene: 12.

The rearrangement links TRBV5-1 to TRBJ1-2; 9 nucleotides agree with TRBD1. This CDR3 is 16 amino acids long. With V trimmed by 4 bases and J by 1 base, 8 bases remained unmatched. The germline V gene has CDR1 SGHRS and CDR2 YFSETQ. The CDR3 DNA follows: TGCGCCAGCAGCAAGGGGGACAGGGAGTTTAACTATGGCTACACCTTC. Its translation is CASSKGDREFNYGYTF.

This clonotype was seen more than once but under ten times. This rearrangement joins TRBV6-2 or TRBV6-3 to TRBJ2-7; no firm D call. Germline lookup yields CDR1 MNHEY and CDR2 SVGEGT. Trimming stripped 7 bases from V and 7 bases from J, with 14 bases between. The CDR3 extends over 12 amino acids. The CDR3 region has the DNA TGTGCCAGCACCGACCCTGCTGGGGAGCAGTACTTC. This gives the protein CASTDPAGEQYF.

V usage is TRBV7-6 and J usage is TRBJ2-1, with unresolved D. The CDR3 covers 17 residues. Trimming pared 2 bases from V and 0 bases from J, leaving 14 bases between. From germline, CDR1 is SGHVS and CDR2 FNYEAQ. DNA for the CDR3: TGTGCCAGCAGCTTAAGTCTGAGCGCAAGCTCCTACAATGAGCAGTTCTTC. Amino acids: CASSLSLSASSYNEQFF.

This clonotype was found many times. The chain recombines TRBV4-3 with TRBJ2-3; D uncertain. The length of the CDR3 is 16 residues. Germline values: CDR1 LGHNA, CDR2 YSLEER. V was shortened by 0 bases and J by 6 bases, with 16 bases between the two germline ends. As DNA, the CDR3 is TGCGCCAGCAGCCAAGATCGTTACTCGCTTGAGGATACGCAGTATTTT. Protein sequence: CASSQDRYSLEDTQYF.

This clonotype was observed a handful of times. V gene TRBV6-1 combines with J gene TRBJ2-2; TRBD2 might be the D (5 bases). V gave up 6 bases and J gave up 6 bases, with 14 bases separating them. The CDR3 has 14 residues. Germline V CDR1 and CDR2: MNHNS, SASEGT. The CDR3 coding sequence is TGTGCCAGCAGGGGGAGAGGGTCTGCCGGGGAGCTGTTTTTT. It specifies CASRGRGSAGELFF.

There are a few counts of this clonotype. The chain joins TRBV20-1 to TRBJ1-5, with a tentative D call TRBD1 (5 bases). The CDR3 spans 12 residues. The V end was cut by 2 bases, the J end by 9 bases, with 11 bases between. Germline CDR1 reads DFQATT; CDR2 reads SNEGSKA (reference sequence). The CDR3 is CSARPTGAPQHF. The DNA of the CDR3 is TGCAGTGCTAGACCTACAGGAGCGCCCCAGCATTTT.

This clonotype showed up just a few times. The chain recombines TRBV18 with TRBJ1-2; D is undetermined. The CDR3 is made up of 14 amino acids. Trimming stripped 3 bases from V and 2 bases from J, with 10 bases between. Germline CDR1 reads KGHSH; CDR2 reads LQKENI. The CDR3 spells CASSPGPKNYGYTF. The CDR3 DNA is TGTGCCAGCTCACCCGGTCCGAAAAACTATGGCTACACCTTC.

This clonotype was seen a handful of times. The chain joins TRBV12-3 or TRBV12-4 to TRBJ2-1; TRBD2 agrees at 10 bases. The CDR3 runs to 19 residues. Losses at the gene ends were 3 bases for V and 0 bases for J; bases not matched to a gene: 11. The CDR3 DNA is TGTGCCAGCAGTTTTAAAATTTTTATAGCGGGGGGCTCCTACAATGAGCAGTTCTTC. Encoded protein: CASSFKIFIAGGSYNEQFF.